A single sample gave rise to the 3 T cell receptor beta chains below, sequenced in a study of early T cells in non-severe SARS-CoV-2 infection. One entry per CDR3 protein results from TCRdb running MiXCR on the 5' RACE reads. This table has more than 60,000 distinct CDR3 sequences, about 10% appearing once. Sequenced input: whole blood. These receptors all stem from an adult who was a healthcare worker with PCR-confirmed SARS-CoV-2 infection or an uninfected control (not recorded which).

This clonotype was observed many times. The chain uses TRBV7-6 and TRBJ2-1; 10 nucleotides align to TRBD2. This CDR3 is 18 amino acids long. From germline, CDR1 is SGHVS and CDR2 FNYEAQ. V shed 1 base, J shed 5 bases, and the junction held 11 bases outside the gene matches. The CDR3 sequence is CASSLGAWSGGADNEQFF. DNA of the CDR3: TGTGCCAGCAGCTTAGGAGCCTGGAGCGGGGGGGCGGACAATGAGCAGTTCTTC. Using reference TRBV7-6 and TRBJ2-1 for the parts outside the CDR3, the full variable domain is GAGVSQSPRYKVTKRGQDVALRCDPISGHVSLYWYRQALGQGPEFLTYFNYEAQQDKSGLPNDRFSAERPEGSISTLTIQRTEQRDSAMYRCASSLGAWSGGADNEQFFGPGTRLTVL.

The rearrangement links TRBV3-1 to TRBJ2-7; D gene ambiguous. Trimming cost V 1 base and J 3 bases, with 10 bases left between them. CDR1 is LGHDT and CDR2 is YNNKEL in the germline V gene (reference sequence). The CDR3 runs 14 residues. CDR3 protein: CASSQGRISYEQYF. The CDR3 DNA sequence: TGTGCCAGCAGCCAAGGTAGAATAAGCTACGAGCAGTACTTC.

The genes are TRBV5-1 and TRBJ2-2; 12 bases agree with TRBD2. From germline, CDR1 is SGHRS and CDR2 YFSETQ. J lost 8 bases, V lost 4 bases, and 9 bases had no gene match. The CDR3 runs 16 residues. The CDR3 sequence: CASSMTSGGAPGELFF. In DNA, the CDR3 is TGCGCCAGCAGCATGACTAGCGGGGGTGCCCCAGGGGAGCTGTTTTTT.